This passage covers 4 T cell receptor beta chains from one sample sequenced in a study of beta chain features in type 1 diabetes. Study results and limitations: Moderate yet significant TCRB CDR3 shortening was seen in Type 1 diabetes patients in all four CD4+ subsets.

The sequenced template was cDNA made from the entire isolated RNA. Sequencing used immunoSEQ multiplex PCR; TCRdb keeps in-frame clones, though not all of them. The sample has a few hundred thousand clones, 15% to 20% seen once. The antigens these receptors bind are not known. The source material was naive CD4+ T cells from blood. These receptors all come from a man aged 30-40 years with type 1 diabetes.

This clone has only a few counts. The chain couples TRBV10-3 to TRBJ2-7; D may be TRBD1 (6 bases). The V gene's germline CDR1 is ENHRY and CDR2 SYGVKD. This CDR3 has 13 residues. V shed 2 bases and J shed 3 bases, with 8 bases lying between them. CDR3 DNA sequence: TGTGCCATCAGTGAGAACAGGGACTACGAGCAGTACTTC. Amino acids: CAISENRDYEQYF.

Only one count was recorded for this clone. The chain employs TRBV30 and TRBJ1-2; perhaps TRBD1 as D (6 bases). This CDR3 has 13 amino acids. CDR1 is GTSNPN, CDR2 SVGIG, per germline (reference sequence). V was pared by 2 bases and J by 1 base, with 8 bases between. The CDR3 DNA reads TGTGCCTGGAGTCAGGACAGTAACTATGGCTACACCTTC. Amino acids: CAWSQDSNYGYTF.

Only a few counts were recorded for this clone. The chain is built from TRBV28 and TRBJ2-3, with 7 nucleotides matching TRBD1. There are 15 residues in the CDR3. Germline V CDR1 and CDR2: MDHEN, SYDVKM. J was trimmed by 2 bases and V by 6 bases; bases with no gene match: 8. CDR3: CASSSTGANTDTQYF. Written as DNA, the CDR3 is TGTGCCAGCAGCTCAACAGGGGCCAACACAGATACGCAGTATTTT.

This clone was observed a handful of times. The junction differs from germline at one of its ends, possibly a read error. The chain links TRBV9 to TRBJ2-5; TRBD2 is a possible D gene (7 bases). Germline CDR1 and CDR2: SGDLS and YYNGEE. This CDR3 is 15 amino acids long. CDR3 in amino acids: CASSPRTAGAEAQYF. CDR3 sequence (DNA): TGTGCCAGCAGCCCAAGGACTGCGGGGGCAGAGGCCCAGTACTTC.